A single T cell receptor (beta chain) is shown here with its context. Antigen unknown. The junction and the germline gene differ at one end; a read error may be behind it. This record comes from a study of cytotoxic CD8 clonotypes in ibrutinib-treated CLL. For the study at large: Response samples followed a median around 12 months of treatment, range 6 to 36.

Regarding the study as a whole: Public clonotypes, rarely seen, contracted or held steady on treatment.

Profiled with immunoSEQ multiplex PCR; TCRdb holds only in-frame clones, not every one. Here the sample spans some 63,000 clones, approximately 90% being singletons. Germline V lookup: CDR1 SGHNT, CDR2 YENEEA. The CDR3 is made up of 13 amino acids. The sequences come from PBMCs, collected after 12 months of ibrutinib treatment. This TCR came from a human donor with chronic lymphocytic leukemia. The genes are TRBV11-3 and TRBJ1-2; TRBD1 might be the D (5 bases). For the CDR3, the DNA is TGTGCCAGCAGCTTACAGAGGTCAGGGATGGTTTTCTTC. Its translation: CASSLQRSGMVFF.